This T cell receptor beta chain is from a study of regulatory T cells in long-lasting Graves disease. Between the trimmed V and J ends, which lost 7 bases and 5 bases, there was a span of 14 bases. CDR3 length: 14 residues. Germline V gives CDR1 LNHDA, CDR2 SQIVND (reference sequence). The time point: newly diagnosed GD, antithyroid drugs for less than 3 months. After RNA was extracted from PBMCs, the TCR library was made from it. Each of the patients was recruited from an endocrinology department situated in Xi'an, China. In the case of this clonotype: Its antigen remains unidentified.

According to the study, TCR beta libraries were built with iRepertoire HTBI primers and CDR3-region Arm-PCR. TCRdb independently ran MiXCR on the multiplex PCR reads; one entry per CDR3 protein. The sample lists 550,000 to 650,000 distinct CDR3 sequences; 15% to 20% were seen once. Study-wide results and limits: The study found TRBV28, TRBJ1-2 and TRBJ2-5 favored in persistent disease.

The data also belong to a second study, concerning T cells in Graves' hyperthyroidism and ophthalmopathy.

The specimen was peripheral blood mononuclear cells (PBMCs), collected at new diagnosis, from a patient treated with antithyroid drugs. V usage is TRBV19 and J usage is TRBJ2-2, with a possible D match to TRBD1 (6 bases). This clonotype was obtained from a man in his late teens or twenties with Graves disease. The CDR3 sequence is CASTKHRGTGELFF. CDR3 coding DNA: TGTGCCAGTACCAAGCATAGGGGGACCGGGGAGCTGTTTTTT.